Listed here are 8 T cell receptor beta chains from one sample, sequenced in a study of CD8+ T cells in alopecia areata. Sample treatment: oral pan-JAK inhibitor, 5-10 mg twice daily. cDNA serving as the sequencing template came from extracted, reverse transcribed RNA. The table came from immunoSEQ multiplex PCR; TCRdb's copy has only in-frame clones and leaves some out. This table has roughly 200,000 clones, less than 45% appearing once. The sample was CD4+ T cells sorted from blood, taken at approximately week 36, from a patient treated with tofacitinib. The receptor source for this set is a human donor with alopecia areata.

This clone occurred a few times. J is TRBJ1-5 and V is TRBV4-1; D not resolved. Germline CDR1 is MGHRA and CDR2 is YSYEKL. The CDR3 length is 17 residues. V was trimmed by 1 base and J by 3 bases, leaving 16 bases between them. The CDR3 is CASSQGAAGPSNQPQHF. The CDR3 DNA reads TGCGCCAGCAGCCAAGGGGCAGCAGGACCCTCCAATCAGCCCCAGCATTTT.

The V gene is TRBV7-2, the J gene TRBJ2-3; D unresolved. The CDR3 sequence is 14 residues long. The germline V gene has CDR1 SGHTA and CDR2 FQGNSA. The V and J ends lost 8 bases and 0 bases respectively, with 12 bases between them. The CDR3 loop is CASSWLPSTDTQYF. CDR3 DNA: TGTGCCAGCTCCTGGCTACCCAGCACAGATACGCAGTATTTT.

The chain recombines TRBV30 with TRBJ1-2; D is possibly TRBD1 (6 bases). Germline CDR1 is GTSNPN and CDR2 is SVGIG (reference sequence). Deletions cut 8 bases from V and 4 bases from J, with 17 bases between. The CDR3 sequence is 13 residues long. CDR3 region: CAGNNRAAYGYTF. CDR3 bases: TGTGCCGGCAATAACAGGGCAGCCTATGGCTACACCTTC.

This clone was counted between two and nine times. The chain carries TRBV19 and TRBJ1-5, with no clear D. CDR1 and CDR2 from the germline V gene are LNHDA and SQIVND (reference sequence). The CDR3 has 13 amino acids. V was trimmed by 6 bases and J by 4 bases, leaving 10 bases between them. CDR3 DNA sequence: TGTGCCAGTAGCCACCTAGCGAATCAGCCCCAGCATTTT. Residues: CASSHLANQPQHF.

The chain carries TRBV14 and TRBJ2-1; 7 bases are shared with TRBD1. Germline loops: CDR1 SGHDN, CDR2 FVKESK. The junction had 5 bases not matched to a gene; V was cut back by 3 bases and J by 9 bases. The CDR3 totals 13 residues. Written as DNA, the CDR3 is TGTGCCAGCAGCCAGACAGGGCCTACTGAGCAGTTCTTC. It yields the protein CASSQTGPTEQFF.

The chain has TRBV29-1 and TRBJ1-4; possible D gene TRBD1, 5 bases. This CDR3 is built from 13 residues. The germline V gene encodes CDR1 SQVTM and CDR2 ANQGSEA. V lost 5 bases, J lost 3 bases, and 10 bases lay in between. The CDR3 region is CSVRTSSNEKLFF. CDR3 sequence (DNA): TGCAGCGTTCGGACATCTTCTAATGAAAAACTGTTTTTT.

The gene calls are TRBV29-1 and TRBJ1-5; weak D call: TRBD1 (5 bases). Germline values: CDR1 SQVTM, CDR2 ANQGSEA. The V and J ends lost 7 bases and 4 bases respectively, with 17 bases between them. The CDR3 runs to 14 residues. The CDR3 loop is CSALGTEENQPQHF. DNA for the CDR3: TGCAGCGCCCTGGGGACGGAGGAAAATCAGCCCCAGCATTTT.

V gene TRBV5-1 combines with J gene TRBJ1-2; D unclear. V was pared by 4 bases and J by 6 bases, with 10 bases between. The CDR3 is made up of 12 amino acids. Germline CDR1 SGHRS, CDR2 YFSETQ. Here the CDR3 reads CASSPERHGYTF. CDR3 in DNA: TGCGCCAGCAGCCCTGAGAGGCATGGCTACACCTTC.